The entry below describes one TCR beta chain. Antigen unknown. The treatment is: approximately 18 received Ad26.COV2.S at low or high dose, single or two shots; roughly 5 received placebo; per-sample allocation not given. Sampling took place 63 days after the first vaccine or placebo injection. Measured with immunoSEQ multiplex PCR; TCRdb has only the in-frame clones, and not every one. The sample consists of 350,000 to 450,000 clones, around 89% of them appearing once. This sample was included in a study of Ad26.COV2.S vaccination and SARS-CoV-2 variants. General study results and limits: Recipients of either vaccine or placebo displayed similar breadth of non-spike TCRs.

The germline V gene encodes CDR1 GTSNPN and CDR2 SVGIG (reference sequence). The V end lost 8 bases, the J end lost 8 bases, and 19 bases lay between the germline ends. The CDR3 consists of 13 residues. The sample in question was peripheral blood, obtained in a trial of Ad26.COV2.S vaccine versus placebo. The source is a person between 18 and 60 years old who received the Ad26.COV2.S COVID-19 vaccine or a placebo. J is TRBJ2-1 and V is TRBV30; a possible D gene is TRBD2 (6 bases). CDR3 sequence reads: CAQQGGARDEQFF. The CDR3, as DNA: TGTGCCCAGCAAGGCGGGGCTCGGGATGAGCAGTTCTTC.